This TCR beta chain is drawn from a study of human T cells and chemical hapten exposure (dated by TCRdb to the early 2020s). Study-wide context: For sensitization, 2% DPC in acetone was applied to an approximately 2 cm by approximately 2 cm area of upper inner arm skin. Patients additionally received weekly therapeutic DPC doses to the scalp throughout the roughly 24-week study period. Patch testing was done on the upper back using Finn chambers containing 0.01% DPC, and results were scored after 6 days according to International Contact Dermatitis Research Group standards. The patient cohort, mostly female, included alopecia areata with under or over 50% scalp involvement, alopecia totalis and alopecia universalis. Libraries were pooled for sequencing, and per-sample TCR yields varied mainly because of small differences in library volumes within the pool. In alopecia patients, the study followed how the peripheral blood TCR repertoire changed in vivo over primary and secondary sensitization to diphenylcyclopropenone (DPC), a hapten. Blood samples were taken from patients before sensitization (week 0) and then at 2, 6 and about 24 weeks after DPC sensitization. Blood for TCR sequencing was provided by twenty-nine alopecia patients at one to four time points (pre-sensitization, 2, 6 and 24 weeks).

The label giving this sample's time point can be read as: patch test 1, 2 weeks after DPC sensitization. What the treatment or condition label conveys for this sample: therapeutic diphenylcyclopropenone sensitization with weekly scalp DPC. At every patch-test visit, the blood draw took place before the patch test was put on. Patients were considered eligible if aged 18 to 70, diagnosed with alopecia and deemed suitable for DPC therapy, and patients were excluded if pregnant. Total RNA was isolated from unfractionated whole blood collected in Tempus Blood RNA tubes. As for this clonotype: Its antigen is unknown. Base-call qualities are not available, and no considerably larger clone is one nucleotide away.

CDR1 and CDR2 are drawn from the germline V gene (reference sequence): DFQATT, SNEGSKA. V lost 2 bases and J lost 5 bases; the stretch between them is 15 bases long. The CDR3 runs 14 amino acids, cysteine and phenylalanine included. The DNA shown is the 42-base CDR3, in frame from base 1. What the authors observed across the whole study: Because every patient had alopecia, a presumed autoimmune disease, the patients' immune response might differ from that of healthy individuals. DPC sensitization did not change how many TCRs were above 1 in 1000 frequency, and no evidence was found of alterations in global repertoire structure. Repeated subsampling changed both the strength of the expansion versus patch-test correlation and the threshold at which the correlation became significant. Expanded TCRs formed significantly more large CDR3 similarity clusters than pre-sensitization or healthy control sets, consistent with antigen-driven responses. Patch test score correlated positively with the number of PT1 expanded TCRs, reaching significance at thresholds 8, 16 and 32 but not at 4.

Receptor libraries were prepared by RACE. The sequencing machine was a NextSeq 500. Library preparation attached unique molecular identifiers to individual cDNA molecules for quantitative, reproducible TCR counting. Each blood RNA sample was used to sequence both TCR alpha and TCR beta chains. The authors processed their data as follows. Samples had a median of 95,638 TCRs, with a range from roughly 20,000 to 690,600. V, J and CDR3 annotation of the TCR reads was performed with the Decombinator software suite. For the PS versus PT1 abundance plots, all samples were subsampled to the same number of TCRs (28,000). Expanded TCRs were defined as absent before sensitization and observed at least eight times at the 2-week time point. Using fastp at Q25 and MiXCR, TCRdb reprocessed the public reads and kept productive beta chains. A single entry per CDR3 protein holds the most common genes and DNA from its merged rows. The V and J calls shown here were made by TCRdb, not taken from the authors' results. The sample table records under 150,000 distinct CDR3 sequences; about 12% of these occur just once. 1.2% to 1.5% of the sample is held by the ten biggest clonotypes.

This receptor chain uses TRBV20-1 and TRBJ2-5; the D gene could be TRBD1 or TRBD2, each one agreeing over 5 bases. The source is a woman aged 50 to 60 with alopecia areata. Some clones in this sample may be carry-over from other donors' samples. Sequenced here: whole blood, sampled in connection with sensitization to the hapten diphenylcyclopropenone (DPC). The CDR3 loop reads CSARFEGSTETQYF. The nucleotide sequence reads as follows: TGCAGTGCTAGATTTGAGGGGTCAACTGAGACCCAGTACTTC.